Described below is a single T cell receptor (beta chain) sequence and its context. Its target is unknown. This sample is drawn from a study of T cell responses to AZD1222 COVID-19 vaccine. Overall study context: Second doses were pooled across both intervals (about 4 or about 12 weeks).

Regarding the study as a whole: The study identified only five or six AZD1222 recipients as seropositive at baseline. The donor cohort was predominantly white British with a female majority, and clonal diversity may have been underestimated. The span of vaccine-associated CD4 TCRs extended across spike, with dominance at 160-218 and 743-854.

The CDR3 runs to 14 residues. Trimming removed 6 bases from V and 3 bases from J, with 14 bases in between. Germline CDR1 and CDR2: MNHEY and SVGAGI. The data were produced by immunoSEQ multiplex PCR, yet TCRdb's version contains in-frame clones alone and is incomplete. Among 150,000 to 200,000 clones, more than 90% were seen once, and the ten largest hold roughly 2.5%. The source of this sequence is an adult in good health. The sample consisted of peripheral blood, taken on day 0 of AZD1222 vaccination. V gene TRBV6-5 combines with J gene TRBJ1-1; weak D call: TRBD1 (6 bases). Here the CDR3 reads CASRRWGADTEAFF. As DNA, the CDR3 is TGTGCCAGCAGGCGGTGGGGGGCGGACACTGAAGCTTTCTTT.